In this sample, the clone carrying this T cell receptor beta chain turned up a few times. The antigen is undetermined. These data are taken from a study of T-cell reconstitution after alpha-beta-depleted transplantation in children. Study-wide points: The study reportedly traced alpha-beta T cells about two months after transplant to several hundred expanded graft clones. After transplant, high TCRbeta diversity at day 60 in some patients arose from surviving recipient T cells and thymic progenitors. When one year had passed after transplant, most T-cell counts and diversity came from newly produced T cells.

Unique molecular identifiers tagged the TCRbeta library. TCRdb passed the PCR reads through MiXCR, listing each CDR3 protein once. This repertoire shows 75,000 to 80,000 distinct CDR3 sequences, approximately 18% found once; its top ten account for about half. Sequences were derived from PBMCs, mostly from graft donor cells, sampled 360 days after TCRalphabeta/CD19-depleted stem cell transplant. This TCR derives from a male patient aged 2 to 9 who had a stem cell transplant for acute lymphoblastic leukemia, so the T cells may come from the graft donor.

CDR3 region: CSARGHRVGGFYNEQFF. The CDR3 DNA is TGCAGTGCTAGGGGGCACAGGGTCGGGGGATTCTACAATGAGCAGTTCTTC. J is TRBJ2-1 and V is TRBV20-1, with D perhaps assigned TRBD1 or TRBD2 (6 bases each). Germline-derived CDR1 and CDR2 are DFQATT and SNEGSKA (reference sequence). The CDR3 loop spans 17 amino acids. V was clipped by 3 bases and J by 3 bases, with 21 bases between them.